The sequence of this T cell receptor (beta chain) was determined in a study of T cell responses to AZD1222 COVID-19 vaccine. Notes on the study in general: CD4 TCRs linked to vaccination spanned spike, dominating at 160-218 and 743-854. Most donors were white British, females outnumbered males, and clonal diversity was possibly underestimated. Two doses of AZD1222 preceded a rise in Spike-specific TCR breadth and depth. Researchers took repertoire samples only after the peak T cell response had come.

TCRdb's copy holds only in-frame clones and misses some; the assay was immunoSEQ multiplex PCR. The table shows more than 80,000 clones, with over 75% occurring only once. Comment on this clone: The antigen remains undetermined.

V lost 4 bases and J lost 7, with 8 bases in between. Germline V gene sequence: CDR1 LGHNT, CDR2 FRNRAP. This CDR3 is built from 12 residues. This clonotype was obtained from an adult in good health. The source material was peripheral blood, sampled on day 0 of AZD1222 vaccination. J is TRBJ2-1 and V is TRBV12-5, with D possibly TRBD1 on 7 matching bases. CDR3 sequence reads: CASGSGGNEQFF. As DNA, the CDR3 is TGTGCTAGTGGTTCAGGGGGGAATGAGCAGTTCTTC.